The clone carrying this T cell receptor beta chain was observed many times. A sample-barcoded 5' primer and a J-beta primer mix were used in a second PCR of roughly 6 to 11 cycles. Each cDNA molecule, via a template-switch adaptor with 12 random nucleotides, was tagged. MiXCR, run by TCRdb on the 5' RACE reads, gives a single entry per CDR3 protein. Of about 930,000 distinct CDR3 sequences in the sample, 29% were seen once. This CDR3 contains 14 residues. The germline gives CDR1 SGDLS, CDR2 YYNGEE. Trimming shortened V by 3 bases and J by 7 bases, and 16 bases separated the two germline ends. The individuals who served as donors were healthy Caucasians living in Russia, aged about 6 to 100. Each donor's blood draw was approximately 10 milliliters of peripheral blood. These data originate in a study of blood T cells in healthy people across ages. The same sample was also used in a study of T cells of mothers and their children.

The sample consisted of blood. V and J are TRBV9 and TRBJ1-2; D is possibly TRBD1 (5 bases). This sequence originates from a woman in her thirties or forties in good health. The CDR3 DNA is TGTGCCAGCAGCGATATAGACAGCGGCCTTGGCTACACCTTC. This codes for CASSDIDSGLGYTF. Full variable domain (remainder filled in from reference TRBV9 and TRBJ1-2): DSGVTQTPKHLITATGQRVTLRCSPRSGDLSVYWYQQSLDQGLQFLIQYYNGEERAKGNILERFSAQQFPDLHSELNLSSLELGDSALYFCASSDIDSGLGYTFGSGTRLTVV.